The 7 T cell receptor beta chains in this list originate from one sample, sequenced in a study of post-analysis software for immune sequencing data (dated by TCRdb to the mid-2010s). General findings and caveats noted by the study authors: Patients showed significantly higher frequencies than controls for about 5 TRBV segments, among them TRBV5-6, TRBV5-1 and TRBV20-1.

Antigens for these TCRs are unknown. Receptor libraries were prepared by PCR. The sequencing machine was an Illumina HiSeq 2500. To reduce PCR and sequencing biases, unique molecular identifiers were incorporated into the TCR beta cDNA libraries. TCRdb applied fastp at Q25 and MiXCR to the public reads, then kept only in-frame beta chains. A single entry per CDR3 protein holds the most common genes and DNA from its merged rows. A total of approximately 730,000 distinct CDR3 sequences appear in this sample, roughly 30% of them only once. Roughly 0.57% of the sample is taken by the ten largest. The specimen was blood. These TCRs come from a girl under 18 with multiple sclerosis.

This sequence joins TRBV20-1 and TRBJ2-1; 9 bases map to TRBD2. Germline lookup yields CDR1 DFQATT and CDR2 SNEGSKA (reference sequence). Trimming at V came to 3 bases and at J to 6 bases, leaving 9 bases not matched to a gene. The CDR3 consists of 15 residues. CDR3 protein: CSARALAGALNEQFF. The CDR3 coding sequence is TGCAGTGCTAGGGCGTTAGCGGGAGCCCTCAATGAGCAGTTCTTC.

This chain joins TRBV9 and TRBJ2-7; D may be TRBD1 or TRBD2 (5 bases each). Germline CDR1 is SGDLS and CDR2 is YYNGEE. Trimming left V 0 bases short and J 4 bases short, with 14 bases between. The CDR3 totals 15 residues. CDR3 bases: TGTGCCAGCAGCGTAGGTGGGGACCCTCTTTACGAGCAGTACTTC. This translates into CASSVGGDPLYEQYF. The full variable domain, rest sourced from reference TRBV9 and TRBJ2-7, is DSGVTQTPKHLITATGQRVTLRCSPRSGDLSVYWYQQSLDQGLQFLIQYYNGEERAKGNILERFSAQQFPDLHSELNLSSLELGDSALYFCASSVGGDPLYEQYFGPGTRLTVT.

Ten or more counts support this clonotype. CDR3 nucleotide sequence: TGTGCCAGCAGTCCCGGGACGGATAACTATGGCTACACCTTC. Its translation: CASSPGTDNYGYTF. The chain recombines TRBV12-3 or TRBV12-4 with TRBJ1-2, with D possibly TRBD1 on 5 matching bases. The CDR3 has 14 amino acids. The germline V and J ends were trimmed by 5 bases and 1 base, with 11 bases remaining between them.

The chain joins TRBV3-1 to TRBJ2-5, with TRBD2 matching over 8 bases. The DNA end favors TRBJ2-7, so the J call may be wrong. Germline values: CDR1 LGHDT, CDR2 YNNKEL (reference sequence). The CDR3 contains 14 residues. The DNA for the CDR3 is TGTGCCAGCAGCCAAGGAAGCGGGGGAGTCGAGCAGTACTTC. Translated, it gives CASSQGSGGVEQYF.

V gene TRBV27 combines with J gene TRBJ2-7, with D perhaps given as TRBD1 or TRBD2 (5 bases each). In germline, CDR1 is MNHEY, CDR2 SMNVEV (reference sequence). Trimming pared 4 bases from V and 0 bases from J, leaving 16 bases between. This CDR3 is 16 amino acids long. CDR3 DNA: TGTGCCAGCAGTTCTCCCCCCGGGGCCTTCTCCTACGAGCAGTACTTC. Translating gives CASSSPPGAFSYEQYF.

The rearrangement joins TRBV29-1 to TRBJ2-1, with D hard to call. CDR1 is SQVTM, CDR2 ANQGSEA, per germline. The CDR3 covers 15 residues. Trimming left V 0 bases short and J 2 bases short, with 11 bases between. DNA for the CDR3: TGCAGCGTTGAAGATTCTGAACAGCCCTACAATGAGCAGTTCTTC. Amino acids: CSVEDSEQPYNEQFF.

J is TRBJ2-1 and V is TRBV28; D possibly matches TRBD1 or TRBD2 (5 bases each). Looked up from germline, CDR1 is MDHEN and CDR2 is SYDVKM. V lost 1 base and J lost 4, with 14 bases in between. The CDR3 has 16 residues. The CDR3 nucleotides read TGTGCCAGCAGTTTATTGGGACCTGCAGGGTACAATGAGCAGTTCTTC. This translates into CASSLLGPAGYNEQFF.